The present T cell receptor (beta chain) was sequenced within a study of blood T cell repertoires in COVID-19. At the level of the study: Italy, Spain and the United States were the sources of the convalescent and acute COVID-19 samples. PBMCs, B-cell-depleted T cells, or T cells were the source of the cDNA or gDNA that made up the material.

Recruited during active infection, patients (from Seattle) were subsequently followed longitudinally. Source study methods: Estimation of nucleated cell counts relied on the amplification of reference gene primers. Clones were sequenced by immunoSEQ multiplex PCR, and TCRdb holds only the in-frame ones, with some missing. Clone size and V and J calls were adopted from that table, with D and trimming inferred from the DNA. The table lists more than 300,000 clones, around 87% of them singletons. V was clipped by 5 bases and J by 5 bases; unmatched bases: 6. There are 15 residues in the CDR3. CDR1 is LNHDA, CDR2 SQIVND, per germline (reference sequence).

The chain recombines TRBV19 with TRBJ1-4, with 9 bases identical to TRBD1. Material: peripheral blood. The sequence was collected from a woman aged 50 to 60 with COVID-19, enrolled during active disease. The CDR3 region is CASSVSGTGNEKLFF. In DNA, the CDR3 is TGTGCCAGTAGTGTCTCCGGGACAGGGAATGAAAAACTGTTTTTT.